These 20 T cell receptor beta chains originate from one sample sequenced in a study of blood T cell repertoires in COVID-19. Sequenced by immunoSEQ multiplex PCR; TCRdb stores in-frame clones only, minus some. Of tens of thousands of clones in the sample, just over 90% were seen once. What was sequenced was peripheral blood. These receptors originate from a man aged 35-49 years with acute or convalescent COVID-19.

CDR3 DNA: TGCGCCAGCAGCTTGGCCTCCAGGGTTGTGGGCTATGGCTACACCTTC. Protein: CASSLASRVVGYGYTF. The rearrangement uses TRBV5-1 and TRBJ1-2; D possibly corresponds to TRBD1 (5 bases). The CDR3 runs 16 residues. V dropped 0 bases and J dropped 4 bases, with 16 bases sitting between them. Germline lookup yields CDR1 SGHRS and CDR2 YFSETQ. The full variable domain, its missing parts supplied by reference TRBV5-1 and TRBJ1-2, is KAGVTQTPRYLIKTRGQQVTLSCSPISGHRSVSWYQQTPGQGLQFLFEYFSETQRNKGNFPGRFSGRQFSNSRSEMNVSTLELGDSALYLCASSLASRVVGYGYTFGSGTRLTVV.

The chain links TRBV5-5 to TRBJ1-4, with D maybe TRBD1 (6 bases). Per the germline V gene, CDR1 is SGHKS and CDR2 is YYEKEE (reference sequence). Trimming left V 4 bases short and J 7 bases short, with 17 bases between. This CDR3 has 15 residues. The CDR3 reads CASSIGLGGAEKLFF. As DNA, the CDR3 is TGTGCCAGCAGCATTGGATTAGGGGGAGCTGAAAAACTGTTTTTT.

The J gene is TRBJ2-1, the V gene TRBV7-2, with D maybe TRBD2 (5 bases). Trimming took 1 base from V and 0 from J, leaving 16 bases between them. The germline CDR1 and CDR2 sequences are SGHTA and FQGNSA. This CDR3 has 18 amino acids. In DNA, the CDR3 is TGTGCCAGCAGCTTAGAAAGGACTGGACTCCTCTCCTACAATGAGCAGTTCTTC. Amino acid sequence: CASSLERTGLLSYNEQFF. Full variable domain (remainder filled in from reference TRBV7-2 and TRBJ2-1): GAGVSQSPSNKVTEKGKDVELRCDPISGHTALYWYRQSLGQGLEFLIYFQGNSAPDKSGLPSDRFSAERTGGSVSTLTIQRTQQEDSAVYLCASSLERTGLLSYNEQFFGPGTRLTVL.

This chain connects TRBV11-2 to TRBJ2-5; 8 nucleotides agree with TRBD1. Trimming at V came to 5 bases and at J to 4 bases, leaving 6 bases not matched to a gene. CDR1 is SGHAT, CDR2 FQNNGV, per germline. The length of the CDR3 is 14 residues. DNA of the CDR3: TGTGCCAGCAGCCCCACAGGGACAGGAGAGACCCAGTACTTC. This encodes CASSPTGTGETQYF.

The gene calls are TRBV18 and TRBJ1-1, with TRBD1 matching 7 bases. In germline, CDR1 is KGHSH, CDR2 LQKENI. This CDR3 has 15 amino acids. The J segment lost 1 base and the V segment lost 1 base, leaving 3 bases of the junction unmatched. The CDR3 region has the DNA TGTGCCAGCTCACCACGGGACAGTGGGAACACTGAAGCTTTCTTT. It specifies CASSPRDSGNTEAFF. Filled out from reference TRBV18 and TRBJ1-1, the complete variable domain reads NAGVMQNPRHLVRRRGQEARLRCSPMKGHSHVYWYRQLPEEGLKFMVYLQKENIIDESGMPKERFSAEFPKEGPSILRIQQVVRGDSAAYFCASSPRDSGNTEAFFGQGTRLTVV.

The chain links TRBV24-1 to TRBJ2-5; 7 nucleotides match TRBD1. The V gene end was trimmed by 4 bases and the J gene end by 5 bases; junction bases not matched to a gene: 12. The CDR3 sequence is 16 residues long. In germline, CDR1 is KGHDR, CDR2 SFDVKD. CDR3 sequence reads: CATSDINRGYPETQYF. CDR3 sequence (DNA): TGTGCCACCAGTGACATCAACAGGGGATATCCGGAGACCCAGTACTTC.

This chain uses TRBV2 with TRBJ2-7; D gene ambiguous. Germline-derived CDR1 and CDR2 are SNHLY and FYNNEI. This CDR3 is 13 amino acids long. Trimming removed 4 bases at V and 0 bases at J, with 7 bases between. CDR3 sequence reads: CASSGAVSYEQYF. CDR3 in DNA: TGTGCCAGCAGTGGTGCGGTCTCCTACGAGCAGTACTTC.

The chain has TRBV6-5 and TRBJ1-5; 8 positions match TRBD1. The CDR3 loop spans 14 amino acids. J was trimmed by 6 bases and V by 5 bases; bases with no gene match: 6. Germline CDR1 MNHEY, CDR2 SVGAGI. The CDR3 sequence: CASSRTGRGQPQHF. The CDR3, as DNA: TGTGCCAGCAGTCGGACAGGGAGAGGTCAGCCCCAGCATTTT.

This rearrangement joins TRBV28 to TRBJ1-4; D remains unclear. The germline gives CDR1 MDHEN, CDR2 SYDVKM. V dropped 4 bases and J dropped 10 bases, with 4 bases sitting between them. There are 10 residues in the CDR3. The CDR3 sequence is CASSSGKLFF. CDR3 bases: TGTGCCAGCAGTTCGGGAAAACTGTTTTTT.

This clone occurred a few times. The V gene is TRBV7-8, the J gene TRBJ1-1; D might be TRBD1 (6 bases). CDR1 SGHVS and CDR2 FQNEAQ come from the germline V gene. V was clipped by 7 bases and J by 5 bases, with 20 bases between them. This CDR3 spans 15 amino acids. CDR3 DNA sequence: TGTGCCAGCACCGCATACGGGGGGGGGCGGACTGAAGCTTTCTTT. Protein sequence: CASTAYGGGRTEAFF.

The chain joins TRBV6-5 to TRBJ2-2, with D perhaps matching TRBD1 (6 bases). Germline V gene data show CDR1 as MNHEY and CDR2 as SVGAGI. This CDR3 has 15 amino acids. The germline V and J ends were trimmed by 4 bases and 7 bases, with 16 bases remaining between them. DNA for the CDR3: TGTGCCAGCAGTTTCTCCGCAGGGGCTGTCGGGGAGCTGTTTTTT. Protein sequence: CASSFSAGAVGELFF.

The CDR3 DNA is TGTGCCAGCAGTGGGGGACGAGGGAGGGAAGCTTTCTTT. Protein product: CASSGGRGREAFF. The chain joins TRBV6-6 to TRBJ1-1, with a tentative D call TRBD1 (5 bases). V was clipped by 5 bases and J by 8 bases, with 15 bases between them. CDR3 length equals 13 residues. Germline V CDR1 and CDR2: MNHNY, SVGAGI (reference sequence).

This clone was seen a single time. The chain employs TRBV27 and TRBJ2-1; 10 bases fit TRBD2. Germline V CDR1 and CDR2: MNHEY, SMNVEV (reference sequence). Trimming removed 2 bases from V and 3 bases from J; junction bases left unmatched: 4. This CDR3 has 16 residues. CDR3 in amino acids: CASSLLLAGFYNEQFF. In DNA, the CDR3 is TGTGCCAGCAGTTTACTACTAGCGGGATTCTACAATGAGCAGTTCTTC.

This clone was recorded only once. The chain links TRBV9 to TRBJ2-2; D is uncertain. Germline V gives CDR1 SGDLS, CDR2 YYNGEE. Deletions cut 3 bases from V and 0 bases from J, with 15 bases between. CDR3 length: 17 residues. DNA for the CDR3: TGTGCCAGCAGCGCCCCCCCCCTACTACCGAACACCGGGGAGCTGTTTTTT. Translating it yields CASSAPPLLPNTGELFF.

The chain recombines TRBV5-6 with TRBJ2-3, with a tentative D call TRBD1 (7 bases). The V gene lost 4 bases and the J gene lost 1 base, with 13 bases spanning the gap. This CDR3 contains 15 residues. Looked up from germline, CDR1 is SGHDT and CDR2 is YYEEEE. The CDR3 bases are TGTGCCAGCAGCCCCGGAGGGGGCGGCACAGATACGCAGTATTTT. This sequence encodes CASSPGGGGTDTQYF. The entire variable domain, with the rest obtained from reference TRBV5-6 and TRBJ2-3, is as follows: DAGVTQSPTHLIKTRGQQVTLRCSPKSGHDTVSWYQQALGQGPQFIFQYYEEEERQRGNFPDRFSGHQFPNYSSELNVNALLLGDSALYLCASSPGGGGTDTQYFGPGTRLTVL.

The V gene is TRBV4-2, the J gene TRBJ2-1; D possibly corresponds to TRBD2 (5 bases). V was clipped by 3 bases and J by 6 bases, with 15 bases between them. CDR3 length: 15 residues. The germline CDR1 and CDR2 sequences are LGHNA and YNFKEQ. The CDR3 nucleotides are TGTGCCAGCAGCCAGGCTGGCGGACTGAGCAATGAGCAGTTCTTC. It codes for CASSQAGGLSNEQFF.

DNA of the CDR3: TGTGCCAGCAGCCAAGATCTGTACATGAACACTGAAGCTTTCTTT. Translation: CASSQDLYMNTEAFF. The V gene is TRBV3-1 (or the pseudogene TRBV3-2), the J gene TRBJ1-1, with unresolved D. The length of the CDR3 is 15 residues. Looked up from germline, CDR1 is LGHDT and CDR2 is YNNKEL (reference sequence). V was trimmed by 0 bases and J by 0 bases, leaving 8 bases between them.

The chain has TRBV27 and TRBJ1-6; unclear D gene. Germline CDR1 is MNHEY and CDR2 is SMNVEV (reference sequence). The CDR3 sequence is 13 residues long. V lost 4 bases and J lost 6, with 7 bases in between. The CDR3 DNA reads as TGTGCCAGCAGTTCCCAGGTTAATTCACCCCTCCACTTT. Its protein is CASSSQVNSPLHF.

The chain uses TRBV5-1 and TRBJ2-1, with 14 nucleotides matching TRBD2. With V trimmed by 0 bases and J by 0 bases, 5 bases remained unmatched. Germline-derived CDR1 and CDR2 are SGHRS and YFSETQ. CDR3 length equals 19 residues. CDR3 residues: CASSLGRLAGGSSYNEQFF. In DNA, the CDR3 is TGCGCCAGCAGCTTGGGGAGACTAGCGGGAGGGAGCTCCTACAATGAGCAGTTCTTC.

The CDR3 protein is CASSLMGLNNEQFF. CDR3 DNA sequence: TGTGCCAGCAGCTTAATGGGACTAAACAATGAGCAGTTCTTC. The chain recombines TRBV7-2 with TRBJ2-1; the match to TRBD2 covers 7 bases. Germline V gives CDR1 SGHTA, CDR2 FQGNSA. This CDR3 has 14 amino acids. V lost 2 bases, J lost 5 bases, and 3 bases stayed unmatched.